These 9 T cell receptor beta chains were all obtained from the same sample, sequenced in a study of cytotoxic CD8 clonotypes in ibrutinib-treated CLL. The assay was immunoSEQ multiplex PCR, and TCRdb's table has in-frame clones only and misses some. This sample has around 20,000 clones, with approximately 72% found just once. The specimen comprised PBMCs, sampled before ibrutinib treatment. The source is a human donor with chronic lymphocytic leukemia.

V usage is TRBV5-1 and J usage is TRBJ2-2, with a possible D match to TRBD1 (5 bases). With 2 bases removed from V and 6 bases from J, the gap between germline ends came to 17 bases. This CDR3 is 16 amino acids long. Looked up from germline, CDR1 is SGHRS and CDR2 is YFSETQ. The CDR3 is CASSFSPGQGSGELFF. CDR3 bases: TGCGCCAGCAGCTTCTCCCCAGGCCAGGGCTCCGGGGAGCTGTTTTTT.

CDR3 DNA sequence: TGTGCCAGCAGCGTAGATCCTAGCGGGGCGAACACCGGGGAGCTGTTTTTT. Translated: CASSVDPSGANTGELFF. This sequence joins TRBV9 and TRBJ2-2, with 9 bases fitting TRBD2. The CDR3 length is 17 residues. Germline CDR1 reads SGDLS; CDR2 reads YYNGEE. The V segment lost 0 bases and the J segment 0 bases; nucleotides outside the gene matches: 3.

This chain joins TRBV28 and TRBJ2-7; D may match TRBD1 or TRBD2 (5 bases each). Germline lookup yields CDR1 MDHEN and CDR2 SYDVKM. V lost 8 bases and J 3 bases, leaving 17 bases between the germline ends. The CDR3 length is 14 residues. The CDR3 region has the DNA TGTGCCAGCTGGGGGAAGGGACCCTTCTACGAGCAGTACTTC. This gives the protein CASWGKGPFYEQYF. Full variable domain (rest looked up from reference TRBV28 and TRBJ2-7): DVKVTQSSRYLVKRTGEKVFLECVQDMDHENMFWYRQDPGLGLRLIYFSYDVKMKEKGDIPEGYSVSREKKERFSLILESASTNQTSMYLCASWGKGPFYEQYFGPGTRLTVT.

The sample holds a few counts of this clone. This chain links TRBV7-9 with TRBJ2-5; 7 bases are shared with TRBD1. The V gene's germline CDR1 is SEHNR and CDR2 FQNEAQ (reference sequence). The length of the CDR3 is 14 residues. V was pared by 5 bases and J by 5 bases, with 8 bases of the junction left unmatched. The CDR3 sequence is CASSPVQGQETQYF. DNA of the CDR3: TGTGCCAGCAGCCCTGTACAGGGACAGGAGACCCAGTACTTC.

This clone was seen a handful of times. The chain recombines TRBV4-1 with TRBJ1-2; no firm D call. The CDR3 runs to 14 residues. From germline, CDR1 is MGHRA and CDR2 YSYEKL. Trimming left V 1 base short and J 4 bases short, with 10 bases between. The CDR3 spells CASSQVLSGYGYTF. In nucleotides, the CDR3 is TGCGCCAGCAGCCAAGTACTGAGTGGCTATGGCTACACCTTC.

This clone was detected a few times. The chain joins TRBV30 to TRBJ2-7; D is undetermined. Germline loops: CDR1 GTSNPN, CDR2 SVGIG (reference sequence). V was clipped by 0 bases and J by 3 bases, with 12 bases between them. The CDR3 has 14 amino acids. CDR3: CAWSVGPAGYEQYF. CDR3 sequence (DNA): TGTGCCTGGAGTGTAGGTCCGGCAGGCTACGAGCAGTACTTC.

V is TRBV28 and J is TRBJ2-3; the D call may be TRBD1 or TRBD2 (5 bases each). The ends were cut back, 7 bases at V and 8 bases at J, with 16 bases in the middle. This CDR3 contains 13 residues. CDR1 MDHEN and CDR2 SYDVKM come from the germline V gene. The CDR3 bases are TGTGCCAGCACCCGGGACGAAGCAGGTACGCAGTATTTT. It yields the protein CASTRDEAGTQYF.

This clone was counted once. Here the CDR3 reads CASSEYRSREVPYEQYF. In DNA form, the CDR3 reads TGTGCCAGCAGTGAATATCGTTCAAGGGAGGTCCCTTACGAGCAGTACTTC. The chain has TRBV25-1 and TRBJ2-7, with a tentative D call TRBD2 (6 bases). Trimming took off 0 bases at V and 4 bases at J, with 19 bases between the two ends. Germline V lookup: CDR1 MGHDK, CDR2 SYGVNS. The CDR3 sequence is 17 residues long.

Here the CDR3 DNA reads TGTGCCAGCAGTCCCCGAGAGGGGGGAGGGGCCCATGAGCAGTTCTTC. Translation gives CASSPREGGGAHEQFF. The V call is TRBV27, the J call TRBJ2-1; a possible D gene is TRBD2 (7 bases). Germline V gene lookup returns CDR1 MNHEY and CDR2 SMNVEV (reference sequence). The CDR3 extends over 16 amino acids. V lost 5 bases and J 8 bases, leaving 22 bases between the germline ends.